Listed here are 14 T cell receptor beta chains from one sample, sequenced in a study of T cells after yellow fever vaccination. TCRdb independently ran MiXCR on the 5' RACE reads; one entry per CDR3 protein. The sample holds over 150,000 distinct CDR3 sequences, around 7% seen once. Sequenced material: CD4+ T cells sorted from PBMCs, taken less than 6 days after the first yellow fever vaccination. These receptors all stem from a man between 18 and 35 years old who received the YFV17D yellow fever vaccine.

The CDR3 DNA reads as TGTGCCAGCCGTCTGGGGGGTGGATGGGACGAGCAGTACTTC. Its protein is CASRLGGGWDEQYF. The rearrangement links TRBV7-8 to TRBJ2-7, with D tentatively TRBD2 (6 bases). CDR3 length equals 14 residues. V dropped 8 bases and J dropped 5 bases, with 19 bases sitting between them. Germline V CDR1 and CDR2: SGHVS, FQNEAQ.

This clonotype came up many times. One junction end does not reproduce the germline sequence, and a read error may be involved. The V call is TRBV7-2, the J call TRBJ2-3, with TRBD2 matching 9 bases. Germline-derived CDR1 and CDR2 are SGHTA and FQGNSA. CDR3 size: 13 residues. The CDR3 nucleotides read TGTGCCAGCAGCCTAGCGGGGTCAGATACGCAGTATTTT. The encoded protein is CASSLAGSDTQYF.

Many counts were recorded for this clonotype. DNA of the CDR3: TGCGCCAGTAGCGACGGGATGAACACTGAAGCTTTCTTT. Amino acids: CASSDGMNTEAFF. The chain recombines TRBV5-1 with TRBJ1-1; D remains unclear. This CDR3 is 13 amino acids long. The germline gives CDR1 SGHRS, CDR2 YFSETQ. V gave up 8 bases and J gave up 0 bases, with 11 bases separating them.

A few counts support this clonotype. CDR3 protein: CASGGPDSSYNEQFF. The CDR3 DNA sequence: TGTGCCAGCGGGGGGCCGGACAGCTCCTACAATGAGCAGTTCTTC. This chain links TRBV5-8 with TRBJ2-1; D could derive from TRBD1 or TRBD2 (6 bases each). The ends were cut back, 7 bases at V and 0 bases at J, with 14 bases in the middle. This CDR3 has 15 amino acids. CDR1 and CDR2 from the germline V gene are SGHTS and YDEGEE.

The CDR3 DNA reads as TGCGCCAGCAGCTTGGCCGTGGGGTCTTACGAGCAGTACTTC. It specifies CASSLAVGSYEQYF. The rearrangement uses TRBV5-1 and TRBJ2-7; D gene unclear. V lost 0 bases to trimming and J lost 4 bases, with 11 bases between them. This CDR3 comprises 14 residues. CDR1 and CDR2 (germline): SGHRS, YFSETQ.

The V gene is TRBV7-2, the J gene TRBJ2-7; D is perhaps TRBD2 (6 bases). CDR3 length equals 15 residues. The V and J ends lost 5 bases and 2 bases respectively, with 16 bases between them. The germline V gene has CDR1 SGHTA and CDR2 FQGNSA. CDR3 in amino acids: CASSPTGGAAYEQYF. As DNA, the CDR3 is TGTGCCAGCAGCCCTACGGGCGGGGCTGCCTACGAGCAGTACTTC.

A few counts support this clonotype. This chain connects TRBV12-3 or TRBV12-4 to TRBJ2-1; D remains ambiguous. Trimming cost V 6 bases and J 0 bases, with 18 bases left between them. The CDR3 covers 17 residues. CDR3 amino acids: CASRAPGASSSYNEQFF. The CDR3 DNA is TGTGCCAGCAGAGCCCCGGGCGCCTCGAGCTCCTACAATGAGCAGTTCTTC.

The rearrangement uses TRBV9 and TRBJ1-2; D is ambiguous. Per germline, CDR1 SGDLS and CDR2 YYNGEE. The ends were cut back, 3 bases at V and 6 bases at J, with 9 bases in the middle. This CDR3 has 12 residues. CDR3 DNA: TGTGCCAGCAGCGCGTGGAGTGATGGCTACACCTTC. This translates into CASSAWSDGYTF.

This clonotype was recorded at least ten times. The V gene is TRBV20-1, the J gene TRBJ1-4, with D maybe TRBD1 (5 bases). Trimming pared 3 bases from V and 8 bases from J, leaving 13 bases between. The CDR3 contains 13 residues. CDR1 and CDR2 (germline): DFQATT, SNEGSKA (reference sequence). This chain's CDR3 is CSASQGVGEKLFF. CDR3 DNA: TGCAGTGCTAGTCAGGGCGTGGGGGAAAAACTGTTTTTT.

This clonotype has only a few counts. The V gene is TRBV6-5, the J gene TRBJ2-5, with 7 positions matching TRBD2. Trimming cost V 2 bases and J 0 bases; bases outside gene matches: 3. CDR1 and CDR2 (germline): MNHEY, SVGAGI. The CDR3 has 15 amino acids. CDR3 DNA sequence: TGTGCCAGCAGTTACCTGGGGGGGAACCAAGAGACCCAGTACTTC. Amino acids: CASSYLGGNQETQYF.

This clonotype was detected many times. V is TRBV6-5 and J is TRBJ2-7; 15 bases are shared with TRBD2. This CDR3 comprises 16 residues. Germline V lookup: CDR1 MNHEY, CDR2 SVGAGI. After removal of 0 bases from V and 4 bases from J, the junction contained 1 base not matched to a gene. CDR3 sequence (DNA): TGTGCCAGCAGTTACTCAGGACTAGCGGGGGGGTACGAGCAGTACTTC. It specifies CASSYSGLAGGYEQYF.

The table lists this clonotype with many counts. J is TRBJ1-1 and V is TRBV5-8; TRBD1 agrees at 8 bases. Germline V lookup: CDR1 SGHTS, CDR2 YDEGEE. Trimming at V came to 0 bases and at J to 3 bases, leaving 7 bases not matched to a gene. The CDR3 runs 16 residues. The CDR3 sequence is CASSLGYRGRYTEAFF. In nucleotides, the CDR3 is TGTGCCAGCAGCTTGGGCTACAGGGGGAGGTACACTGAAGCTTTCTTT.

This chain links TRBV7-3 with TRBJ2-2; 8 bases map to TRBD1. CDR3 length equals 18 residues. Trimming took 4 bases from V and 2 from J; bases not matched to a gene: 12. Germline V gene sequence: CDR1 SGHTA, CDR2 FQGTGA. CDR3 bases: TGTGCCAGCAGCTCTTCGGACAGGGCCCCACCTAACACCGGGGAGCTGTTTTTT. It encodes CASSSSDRAPPNTGELFF.

The CDR3 DNA sequence: TGCGCCAGCAGCCGAGGGGACATCTCGAACACCGGGGAGCTGTTTTTT. Translation: CASSRGDISNTGELFF. The chain carries TRBV4-3 and TRBJ2-2; a weak D match, TRBD1 (6 bases). This CDR3 has 16 residues. Germline CDR1 and CDR2: LGHNA and YSLEER. Trimming pared 4 bases from V and 0 bases from J, leaving 12 bases between.